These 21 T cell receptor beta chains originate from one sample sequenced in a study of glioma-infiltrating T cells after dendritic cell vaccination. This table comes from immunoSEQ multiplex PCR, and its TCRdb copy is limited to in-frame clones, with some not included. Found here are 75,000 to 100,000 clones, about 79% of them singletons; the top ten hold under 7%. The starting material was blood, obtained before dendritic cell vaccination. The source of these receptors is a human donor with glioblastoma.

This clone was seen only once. The CDR3 spells CASSYGALTSSYEQYF. CDR3 in DNA: TGTGCCAGCAGTTACGGAGCTCTAACCAGCTCCTACGAGCAGTACTTC. This rearrangement joins TRBV6-5 to TRBJ2-7, with unresolved D. This CDR3 has 16 residues. The V and J ends lost 2 bases and 0 bases respectively, with 14 bases between them. The V gene's germline CDR1 is MNHEY and CDR2 SVGAGI.

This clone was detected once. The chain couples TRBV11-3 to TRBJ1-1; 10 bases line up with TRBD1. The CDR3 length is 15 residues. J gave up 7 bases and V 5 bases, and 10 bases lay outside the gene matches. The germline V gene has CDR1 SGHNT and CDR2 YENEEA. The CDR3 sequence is CASSLDRGVSYEAFF. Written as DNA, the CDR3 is TGTGCCAGCAGCCTGGACAGGGGGGTCTCCTATGAAGCTTTCTTT.

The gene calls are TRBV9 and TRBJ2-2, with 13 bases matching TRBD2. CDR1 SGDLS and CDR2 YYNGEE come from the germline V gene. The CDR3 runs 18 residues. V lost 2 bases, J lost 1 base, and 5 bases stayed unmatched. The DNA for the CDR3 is TGTGCCAGCAGCGTGACTAGCGGGGGGCCGATGAACACCGGGGAGCTGTTTTTT. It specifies CASSVTSGGPMNTGELFF.

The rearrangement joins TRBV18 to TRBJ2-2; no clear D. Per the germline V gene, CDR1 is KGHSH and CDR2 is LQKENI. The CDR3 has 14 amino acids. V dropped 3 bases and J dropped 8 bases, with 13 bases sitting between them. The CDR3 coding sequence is TGTGCCAGCTCACCCCAACAGTCTAAAGGGGAGCTGTTTTTT. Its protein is CASSPQQSKGELFF.

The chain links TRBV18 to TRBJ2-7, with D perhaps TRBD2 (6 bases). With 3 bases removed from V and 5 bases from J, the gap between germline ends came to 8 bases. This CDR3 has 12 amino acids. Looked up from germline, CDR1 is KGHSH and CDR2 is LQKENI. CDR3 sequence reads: CASSPGLDEQYF. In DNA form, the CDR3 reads TGTGCCAGCTCACCGGGACTGGACGAGCAGTACTTC.

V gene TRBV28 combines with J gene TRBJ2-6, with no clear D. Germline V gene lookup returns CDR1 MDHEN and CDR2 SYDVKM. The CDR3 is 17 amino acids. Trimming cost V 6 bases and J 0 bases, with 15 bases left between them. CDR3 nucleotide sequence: TGTGCCAGCAGACGAGTAGGCGGATACTCTGGGGCCAACGTCCTGACTTTC. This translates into CASRRVGGYSGANVLTF. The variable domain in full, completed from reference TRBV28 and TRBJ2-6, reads DVKVTQSSRYLVKRTGEKVFLECVQDMDHENMFWYRQDPGLGLRLIYFSYDVKMKEKGDIPEGYSVSREKKERFSLILESASTNQTSMYLCASRRVGGYSGANVLTFGAGSRLTVL.

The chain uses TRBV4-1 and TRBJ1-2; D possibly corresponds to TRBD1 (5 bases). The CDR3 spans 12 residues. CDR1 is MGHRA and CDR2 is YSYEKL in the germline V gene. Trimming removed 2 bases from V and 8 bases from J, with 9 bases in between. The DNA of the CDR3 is TGCGCCAGCAGCCAAATGGGGCGCGGCTACACCTTC. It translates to CASSQMGRGYTF.

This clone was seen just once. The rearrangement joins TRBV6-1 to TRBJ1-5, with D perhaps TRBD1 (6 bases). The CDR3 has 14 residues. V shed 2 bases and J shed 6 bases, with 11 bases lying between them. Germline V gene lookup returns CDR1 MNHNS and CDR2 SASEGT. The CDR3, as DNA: TGTGCCAGCAGTGAATGGAGCAGGGGTCAGCCCCAGCATTTT. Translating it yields CASSEWSRGQPQHF.

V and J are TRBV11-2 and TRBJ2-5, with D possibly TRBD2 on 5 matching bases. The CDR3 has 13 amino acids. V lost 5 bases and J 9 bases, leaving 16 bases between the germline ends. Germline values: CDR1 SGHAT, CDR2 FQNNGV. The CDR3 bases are TGTGCCAGCAGCCCTAGCCCGGGGTGGGCCCAGTACTTC. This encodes CASSPSPGWAQYF.

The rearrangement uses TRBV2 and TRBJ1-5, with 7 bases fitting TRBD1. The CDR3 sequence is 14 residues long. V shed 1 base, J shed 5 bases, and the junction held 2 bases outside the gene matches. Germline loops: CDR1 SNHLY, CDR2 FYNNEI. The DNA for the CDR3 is TGTGCCAGCAGTGAAGGACAGGGAGATCAGCCCCAGCATTTT. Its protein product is CASSEGQGDQPQHF.

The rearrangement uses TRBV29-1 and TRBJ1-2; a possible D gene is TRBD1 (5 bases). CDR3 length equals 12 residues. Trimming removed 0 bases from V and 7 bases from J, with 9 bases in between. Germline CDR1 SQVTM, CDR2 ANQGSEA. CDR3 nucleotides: TGCAGCGTTGAAGACAAGGGACTTGGCTACACCTTC. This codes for CSVEDKGLGYTF.

CDR3 bases: TGTGCCAGTAGTACAGGATCTGGGGCCAACGTCCTGACTTTC. Encoded protein: CASSTGSGANVLTF. The chain uses TRBV19 and TRBJ2-6; no reliable D call. Trimming stripped 4 bases from V and 1 base from J, with 5 bases between. Germline assignment: CDR1 LNHDA and CDR2 SQIVND (reference sequence). The CDR3 has 14 amino acids.

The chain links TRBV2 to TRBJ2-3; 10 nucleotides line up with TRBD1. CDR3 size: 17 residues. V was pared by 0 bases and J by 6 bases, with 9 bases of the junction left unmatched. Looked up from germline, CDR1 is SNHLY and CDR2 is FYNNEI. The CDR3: CASSEALPGTGADTQYF. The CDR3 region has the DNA TGTGCCAGCAGTGAAGCGCTTCCGGGGACAGGGGCGGATACGCAGTATTTT.

CDR3 sequence: CASSPLLAGGYEQYF. The CDR3 DNA reads as TGTGCCAGCAGTCCCCTACTAGCGGGAGGCTACGAGCAGTACTTC. The chain combines TRBV27 with TRBJ2-7; 12 bases fit TRBD2. V lost 5 bases, J lost 3 bases, and 5 bases stayed unmatched. CDR3 length: 15 residues. Germline V gene lookup returns CDR1 MNHEY and CDR2 SMNVEV (reference sequence).

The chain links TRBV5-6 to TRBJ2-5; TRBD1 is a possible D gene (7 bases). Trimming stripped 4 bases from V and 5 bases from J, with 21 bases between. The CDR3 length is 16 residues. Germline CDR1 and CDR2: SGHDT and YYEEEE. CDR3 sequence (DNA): TGTGCCAGCAGCGGCATAAACAGGGGAGGTAGGGAGACCCAGTACTTC. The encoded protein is CASSGINRGGRETQYF.

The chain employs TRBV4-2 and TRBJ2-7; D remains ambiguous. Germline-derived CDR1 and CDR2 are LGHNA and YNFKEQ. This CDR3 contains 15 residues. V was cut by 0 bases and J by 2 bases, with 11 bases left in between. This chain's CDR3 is CASSQDWAGTYEQYF. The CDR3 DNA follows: TGTGCCAGCAGCCAAGATTGGGCAGGCACCTACGAGCAGTACTTC.

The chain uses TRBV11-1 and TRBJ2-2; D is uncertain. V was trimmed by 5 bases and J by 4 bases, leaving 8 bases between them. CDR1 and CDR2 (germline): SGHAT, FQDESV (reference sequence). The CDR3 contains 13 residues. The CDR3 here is CASSHIFTGELFF. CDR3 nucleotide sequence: TGTGCCAGCAGCCACATTTTCACCGGGGAGCTGTTTTTT.

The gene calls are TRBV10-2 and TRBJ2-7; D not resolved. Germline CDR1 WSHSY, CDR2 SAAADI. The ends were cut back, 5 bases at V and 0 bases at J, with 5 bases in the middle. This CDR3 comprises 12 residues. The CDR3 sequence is CASSLRSYEQYF. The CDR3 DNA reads TGCGCCAGCAGTCTGCGCTCCTACGAGCAGTACTTC.

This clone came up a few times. CDR3 DNA sequence: TGCGCCAGCAGCTTGAGCGTGACTAGCGGGGGAGGAGAGACCCAGTACTTC. Its protein is CASSLSVTSGGGETQYF. The chain joins TRBV5-1 to TRBJ2-5, with TRBD2 matching over 12 bases. Germline trimming cut 1 base from V and 4 bases from J; bases unmatched to any gene: 8. Germline V gene sequence: CDR1 SGHRS, CDR2 YFSETQ. This CDR3 comprises 17 residues.

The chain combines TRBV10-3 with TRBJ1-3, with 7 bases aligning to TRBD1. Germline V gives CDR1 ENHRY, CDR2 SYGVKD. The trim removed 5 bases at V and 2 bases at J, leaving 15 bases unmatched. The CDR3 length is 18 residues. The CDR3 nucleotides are TGTGCCATCAGTCGGGACAGCTCCCCTCAAAGCACTGGAAACACCATATATTTT. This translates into CAISRDSSPQSTGNTIYF.

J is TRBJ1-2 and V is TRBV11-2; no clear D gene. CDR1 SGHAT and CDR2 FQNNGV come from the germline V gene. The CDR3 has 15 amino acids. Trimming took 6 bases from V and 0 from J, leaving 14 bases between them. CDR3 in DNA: TGTGCCAGCAGTCTTCGAAAGGAGGCTAACTATGGCTACACCTTC. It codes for CASSLRKEANYGYTF.